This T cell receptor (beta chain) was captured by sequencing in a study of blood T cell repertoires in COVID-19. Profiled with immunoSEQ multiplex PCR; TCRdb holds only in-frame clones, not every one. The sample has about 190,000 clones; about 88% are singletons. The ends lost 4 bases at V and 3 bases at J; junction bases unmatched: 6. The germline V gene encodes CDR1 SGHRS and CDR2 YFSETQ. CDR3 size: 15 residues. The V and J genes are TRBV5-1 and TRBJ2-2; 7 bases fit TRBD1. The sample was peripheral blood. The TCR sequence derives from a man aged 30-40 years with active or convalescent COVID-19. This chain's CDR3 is CASSMRQGDTGELFF. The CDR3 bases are TGCGCCAGCAGCATGAGACAGGGTGACACCGGGGAGCTGTTTTTT. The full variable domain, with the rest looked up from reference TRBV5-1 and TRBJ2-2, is KAGVTQTPRYLIKTRGQQVTLSCSPISGHRSVSWYQQTPGQGLQFLFEYFSETQRNKGNFPGRFSGRQFSNSRSEMNVSTLELGDSALYLCASSMRQGDTGELFFGEGSRLTVL.